These 27 T cell receptor beta chains were sequenced from one sample in a study of blood T cell repertoires in COVID-19. Using immunoSEQ multiplex PCR, the repertoire was profiled, and TCRdb retains in-frame clones only, with some absent. The table has approximately 230,000 clones, 88% seen once; the top ten hold 6.3%. Sequenced: peripheral blood. The receptors come from a young woman with COVID-19, enrolled during active disease.

J is TRBJ1-6 and V is TRBV19, with 7 bases identical to TRBD1. The CDR3 has 16 residues. CDR1 is LNHDA, CDR2 SQIVND, per germline (reference sequence). V lost 4 bases to trimming and J lost 7 bases; unmatched junction nucleotides: 10. This chain's CDR3 is CASSRTGVRLNSPLHF. As DNA, the CDR3 is TGTGCCAGTAGTAGAACAGGGGTTCGCCTAAATTCACCCCTCCACTTT. The full variable domain, its missing parts supplied by reference TRBV19 and TRBJ1-6, is DGGITQSPKYLFRKEGQNVTLSCEQNLNHDAMYWYRQDPGQGLRLIYYSQIVNDFQKGDIAEGYSVSREKKESFPLTVTSAQKNPTAFYLCASSRTGVRLNSPLHFGNGTRLTVT.

The chain uses TRBV3-1 (or the pseudogene TRBV3-2) and TRBJ2-1; TRBD1 aligns across 8 bases. With 1 base clipped from V and 7 bases from J, the junction kept 3 bases outside the gene matches. CDR3 length equals 14 residues. Germline CDR1 reads LGHDT; CDR2 reads YNNKEL (reference sequence). The CDR3 loop is CASSQGDRGNEQFF. In DNA form, the CDR3 reads TGTGCCAGCAGCCAAGGAGACAGGGGAAATGAGCAGTTCTTC.

The V call is TRBV7-9, the J call TRBJ2-6; TRBD1 matches 10 bases. Germline V gene data show CDR1 as SEHNR and CDR2 as FQNEAQ (reference sequence). The CDR3 extends over 18 amino acids. Trimming cost V 5 bases and J 0 bases; bases outside gene matches: 7. The CDR3 sequence is CASSQTRDRGSGANVLTF. Here the CDR3 DNA reads TGTGCCAGCAGCCAAACCCGGGACAGGGGCTCTGGGGCCAACGTCCTGACTTTC.

CDR3 coding DNA: TGTGCCACCAGGGACTCTAATTCACCCCTCCACTTT. It specifies CATRDSNSPLHF. The gene calls are TRBV15 and TRBJ1-6, with D uncertain. Looked up from germline, CDR1 is LNHNV and CDR2 is YYDKDF (reference sequence). The length of the CDR3 is 12 residues. Trimming cost V 6 bases and J 6 bases, with 6 bases left between them.

The CDR3: CASSLGWAGNMNTEAFF. CDR3 DNA: TGTGCCAGCAGCTTAGGTTGGGCAGGGAATATGAACACTGAAGCTTTCTTT. The V gene is TRBV11-2, the J gene TRBJ1-1; D possibly corresponds to TRBD1 (5 bases). The CDR3 extends over 17 amino acids. V lost 1 base and J lost 0, with 15 bases in between. Germline V lookup: CDR1 SGHAT, CDR2 FQNNGV.

The chain employs TRBV7-9 and TRBJ2-3, with 11 bases fitting TRBD1. The CDR3 covers 16 residues. Per the germline V gene, CDR1 is SEHNR and CDR2 is FQNEAQ (reference sequence). J gave up 4 bases and V 5 bases, and 8 bases lay outside the gene matches. Here the CDR3 reads CASSPPDRGPADTQYF. CDR3 DNA: TGTGCCAGCAGCCCGCCGGACAGGGGGCCAGCAGATACGCAGTATTTT.

This clone was observed a handful of times. The J gene is TRBJ1-5, the V gene TRBV6-2 or TRBV6-3; 9 nucleotides agree with TRBD1. The CDR3 has 21 amino acids. Germline-derived CDR1 and CDR2 are MNHEY and SVGEGT. V dropped 2 bases and J dropped 0; count of bases not matched to a gene: 17. The CDR3 region is CASSYRAPGTGISFSNQPQHF. CDR3 bases: TGTGCCAGCAGTTACCGAGCCCCCGGGACAGGGATTTCATTTAGCAATCAGCCCCAGCATTTT.

The V call is TRBV7-9, the J call TRBJ2-1, with a weak D call TRBD2 (7 bases). Germline CDR1 reads SEHNR; CDR2 reads FQNEAQ (reference sequence). This CDR3 has 16 residues. V was clipped by 1 base and J by 4 bases, with 14 bases between them. The DNA of the CDR3 is TGTGCCAGCAGCTTAGTCGGGCGGGGGCCTTACAATGAGCAGTTCTTC. This encodes CASSLVGRGPYNEQFF.

This rearrangement joins TRBV5-1 to TRBJ2-5; TRBD2 aligns across 10 bases. V shed 4 bases, J shed 5 bases, and the junction held 14 bases outside the gene matches. The CDR3 covers 17 residues. The germline V gene encodes CDR1 SGHRS and CDR2 YFSETQ. CDR3 residues: CASSPRLAGDPGETQYF. The CDR3 nucleotides are TGCGCCAGCAGCCCGCGGCTAGCGGGAGACCCCGGGGAGACCCAGTACTTC.

The genes are TRBV28 and TRBJ2-2, with D perhaps TRBD2 (6 bases). V was trimmed by 5 bases and J by 7 bases, leaving 14 bases between them. The germline V gene encodes CDR1 MDHEN and CDR2 SYDVKM. The CDR3 is 14 residues long. The CDR3 reads CASSDPGVVGELFF. CDR3 bases: TGTGCCAGCAGTGACCCGGGGGTAGTCGGGGAGCTGTTTTTT.

The V gene is TRBV19, the J gene TRBJ2-1; 7 bases are shared with TRBD2. This CDR3 has 15 amino acids. CDR1 is LNHDA, CDR2 SQIVND, per germline (reference sequence). V shed 5 bases, J shed 5 bases, and the junction held 9 bases outside the gene matches. CDR3 DNA: TGTGCCAGTAGTTTGGGGAAGCGGGACGACAATGAGCAGTTCTTC. Protein product: CASSLGKRDDNEQFF.

The chain is built from TRBV6-5 and TRBJ2-4; 12 bases align to TRBD2. CDR1 and CDR2 (germline): MNHEY, SVGAGI. The CDR3 covers 14 residues. Germline trimming cut 4 bases from V and 8 bases from J; bases unmatched to any gene: 3. The CDR3 here is CASSSLAGGDIQYF. Here the CDR3 DNA reads TGTGCCAGCAGTTCACTAGCGGGGGGTGACATTCAGTACTTC.

This clone was observed once. This sequence joins TRBV4-1 and TRBJ2-6; 7 bases fit TRBD1. CDR1 is MGHRA, CDR2 YSYEKL, per germline. The V segment lost 2 bases and the J segment 0 bases; nucleotides outside the gene matches: 4. This CDR3 comprises 17 residues. CDR3 sequence reads: CASSQNRGPSGANVLTF. As DNA, the CDR3 is TGCGCCAGCAGCCAAAACAGGGGCCCCTCTGGGGCCAACGTCCTGACTTTC.

The gene calls are TRBV10-3 and TRBJ2-7; 8 bases agree with TRBD2. The CDR3 totals 17 residues. With V trimmed by 0 bases and J by 0 bases, 7 bases remained unmatched. The V gene's germline CDR1 is ENHRY and CDR2 SYGVKD. The CDR3 coding sequence is TGTGCCATCAGTGAGTCGGTGGGACTAGGGGGCTCCTACGAGCAGTACTTC. Amino acid sequence: CAISESVGLGGSYEQYF.

The CDR3 DNA follows: TGTGCCAGCAACGCAGGGCCCGGGGCTTTCTTT. This codes for CASNAGPGAFF. The chain recombines TRBV6-6 with TRBJ1-1; the D gene is possibly TRBD1 (5 bases). This CDR3 contains 11 residues. CDR1 and CDR2 from the germline V gene are MNHNY and SVGAGI (reference sequence). The V end was cut by 7 bases, the J end by 11 bases, with 14 bases between.

V is TRBV6-2 or TRBV6-3 and J is TRBJ2-1; 12 bases line up with TRBD2. The germline V gene encodes CDR1 MNHEY and CDR2 SVGEGT. CDR3 length: 15 amino acids. With V trimmed by 6 bases and J by 6 bases, 6 bases remained unmatched. CDR3 nucleotide sequence: TGTGCCAGCAGCCTCCCTAGCGGGGGGGCCAATGAGCAGTTCTTC. Translation gives CASSLPSGGANEQFF.

The CDR3 DNA reads as TGTGCCAGCAGTAAGGCAGGGGGGACCTACGAGCAGTACGTC. Protein product: CASSKAGGTYEQYV. J is TRBJ2-7 and V is TRBV5-8; tentatively, D is TRBD1 (7 bases). The germline CDR1 and CDR2 sequences are SGHTS and YDEGEE. The CDR3 runs 14 residues. Trimming took 5 bases from V and 2 from J, leaving 14 bases between them.

The chain recombines TRBV29-1 with TRBJ2-1; the match to TRBD2 covers 13 bases. The CDR3 sequence is 11 residues long. Germline values: CDR1 SQVTM, CDR2 ANQGSEA. The CDR3 sequence: CRGLAGNEQFF. The CDR3 DNA follows: TGCAGGGGACTAGCGGGGAATGAGCAGTTCTTC.

The chain employs TRBV13 and TRBJ2-3; maybe TRBD2 (6 bases). The CDR3 is made up of 15 amino acids. CDR1 is PRHDT, CDR2 FYEKMQ, per germline (reference sequence). Trimming took 3 bases from V and 3 from J, leaving 13 bases between them. The CDR3 DNA reads as TGTGCCAGCAGCTTTGGCGGGGAGACGACAGATACGCAGTATTTT. It encodes CASSFGGETTDTQYF.

This clone appeared a single time. The genes are TRBV19 and TRBJ2-3, with 9 bases aligning to TRBD1. The V and J ends lost 3 bases and 0 bases, in that order; junction bases with no gene match: 1. The CDR3 totals 15 residues. CDR1 LNHDA and CDR2 SQIVND come from the germline V gene (reference sequence). The CDR3 protein is CASSMDRGSTDTQYF. The CDR3 bases are TGTGCCAGTAGTATGGACAGGGGTAGCACAGATACGCAGTATTTT.

This rearrangement joins TRBV7-2 to TRBJ1-2, with a weak D call TRBD1 (5 bases). CDR3 size: 15 residues. CDR1 is SGHTA, CDR2 FQGNSA, per germline. Trimming stripped 1 base from V and 5 bases from J, with 14 bases between. CDR3 protein: CASSLEYSRGYGYTF. The DNA for the CDR3 is TGTGCCAGCAGCTTAGAGTACAGTAGGGGTTATGGCTACACCTTC.

Only a few counts were recorded for this clone. This chain connects TRBV9 to TRBJ1-2; 8 bases match TRBD1. V shed 0 bases, J shed 2 bases, and the junction held 3 bases outside the gene matches. The CDR3 length is 15 residues. Germline V gene lookup returns CDR1 SGDLS and CDR2 YYNGEE. The CDR3 sequence is CASSVARTGNYGYTF. The CDR3 DNA is TGTGCCAGCAGCGTAGCGCGGACAGGGAACTATGGCTACACCTTC.

The rearrangement joins TRBV14 to TRBJ2-2, with D possibly matching TRBD1 (5 bases). Germline CDR1 reads SGHDN; CDR2 reads FVKESK. With 7 bases removed from V and 4 bases from J, the gap between germline ends came to 7 bases. CDR3 size: 12 residues. CDR3 sequence reads: CASKGFTGELFF. The CDR3 DNA sequence: TGTGCCAGCAAGGGGTTCACCGGGGAGCTGTTTTTT.

The chain combines TRBV10-3 with TRBJ2-5; 11 nucleotides line up with TRBD2. Germline CDR1 and CDR2: ENHRY and SYGVKD. V was pared by 4 bases and J by 4 bases, with 5 bases of the junction left unmatched. The CDR3 is 15 residues long. The CDR3 DNA sequence: TGTGCCATCAGTGCCCCGGGACTAGCGGTAGAGACCCAGTACTTC. As protein: CAISAPGLAVETQYF.

The gene calls are TRBV10-3 and TRBJ2-5, with D perhaps matching TRBD2 (6 bases). The CDR3 loop spans 13 amino acids. V shed 5 bases and J shed 2 bases, with 9 bases lying between them. The V gene's germline CDR1 is ENHRY and CDR2 SYGVKD. The CDR3 loop reads CAISLATQETQYF. CDR3 sequence (DNA): TGTGCCATCAGTCTAGCGACACAAGAGACCCAGTACTTC.

This clone came up once. This chain uses TRBV3-1 (or the pseudogene TRBV3-2) with TRBJ2-5; D might be TRBD2 (5 bases). This CDR3 has 15 residues. V gave up 2 bases and J gave up 4 bases, with 14 bases separating them. Germline V CDR1 and CDR2: LGHDT, YNNKEL (reference sequence). The CDR3 loop is CASSQRGAPSETQYF. DNA for the CDR3: TGTGCCAGCAGCCAACGGGGAGCCCCTTCAGAGACCCAGTACTTC.

This sequence joins TRBV5-1 and TRBJ2-5; D is possibly TRBD2 (6 bases). Trimming pared 3 bases from V and 0 bases from J, leaving 15 bases between. The CDR3 has 16 residues. Germline-derived CDR1 and CDR2 are SGHRS and YFSETQ. CDR3 loop: CASSSFSRGYQETQYF. The CDR3 DNA reads TGCGCCAGCAGCTCCTTCTCGCGGGGCTACCAAGAGACCCAGTACTTC.